Shown below are 18 T cell receptor beta chains from a single sample sequenced in a study of graft-versus-host responses after intestinal transplantation. The repertoire was sequenced with immunoSEQ multiplex PCR; TCRdb's copy has only in-frame clones and lacks some. The data contain approximately 89,000 clones, over 85% of them singletons. These TCRs are of unknown antigen specificity. This material consisted of unstimulated CD8+ T cells sorted from spleen or lymph node cells, taken before transplant. The source of these receptors is a human donor who was the organ donor for an intestinal transplant.

The J gene is TRBJ1-1, the V gene TRBV10-3; D gene ambiguous. V was cut by 3 bases and J by 4 bases, with 9 bases left in between. The CDR3 is 13 residues long. Germline-derived CDR1 and CDR2 are ENHRY and SYGVKD. The chain's CDR3 is CAISDGPFTEAFF. The CDR3 DNA is TGTGCCATCAGTGACGGTCCCTTCACTGAAGCTTTCTTT.

V and J are TRBV2 and TRBJ2-1; possible D gene TRBD2, 6 bases. V was shortened by 1 base and J by 8 bases, with 9 bases between the two germline ends. This CDR3 region has 13 residues. Germline CDR1 and CDR2: SNHLY and FYNNEI. The CDR3 nucleotides are TGTGCCAGCAGTGAAGAGACGGGAGATGAGCAGTTCTTC. This sequence encodes CASSEETGDEQFF.

V and J are TRBV6-4 and TRBJ2-7; 9 bases match TRBD1. Germline loops: CDR1 MRHNA, CDR2 SNTAGT. CDR3 length equals 16 residues. The V and J ends lost 2 bases and 2 bases, in that order; junction bases with no gene match: 7. The CDR3 reads CASSDPPRQGAYEQYF. DNA for the CDR3: TGTGCCAGCAGTGACCCCCCGCGACAGGGGGCCTACGAGCAGTACTTC.

The chain has TRBV5-5 and TRBJ2-6; the match to TRBD1 covers 7 bases. The CDR3 runs to 18 residues. CDR1 SGHKS and CDR2 YYEKEE come from the germline V gene (reference sequence). Germline trimming cut 3 bases from V and 0 bases from J; bases unmatched to any gene: 9. CDR3 protein: CASSSPGQLGSGANVLTF. The CDR3 nucleotides are TGTGCCAGCAGCTCGCCGGGACAGCTAGGCTCTGGGGCCAACGTCCTGACTTTC.

V usage is TRBV16 and J usage is TRBJ2-1, with 10 bases aligning to TRBD2. The CDR3 is made up of 16 amino acids. The ends lost 6 bases at V and 7 bases at J; junction bases unmatched: 12. The germline CDR1 and CDR2 sequences are KGHSY and FQNENV. CDR3 sequence reads: CASSHGLAGVWNEQFF. In DNA, the CDR3 is TGTGCCAGCAGTCACGGGCTAGCGGGAGTATGGAATGAGCAGTTCTTC.

This chain uses TRBV14 with TRBJ2-3; D unresolved. CDR1 is SGHDN, CDR2 FVKESK, per germline. Trimming cost V 1 base and J 6 bases, with 5 bases left between them. The length of the CDR3 is 12 residues. CDR3 sequence (DNA): TGTGCCAGCAGCCAAGTCATGGATACGCAGTATTTT. Protein: CASSQVMDTQYF.

This chain links TRBV28 with TRBJ2-4, with 8 bases matching TRBD2. Germline loops: CDR1 MDHEN, CDR2 SYDVKM. The J segment lost 7 bases and the V segment lost 6 bases, leaving 14 bases of the junction unmatched. This CDR3 region has 16 residues. CDR3 sequence reads: CASRSGLEGLGNIQYF. The CDR3 coding sequence is TGTGCCAGCAGATCGGGACTAGAGGGCCTCGGTAACATTCAGTACTTC.

V gene TRBV5-6 combines with J gene TRBJ1-1; possibly TRBD1 for D (5 bases). Germline values: CDR1 SGHDT, CDR2 YYEEEE. This CDR3 comprises 12 residues. The V end was cut by 1 base, the J end by 7 bases, with 8 bases between. The CDR3 sequence: CASSLSGGEAFF. The CDR3 bases are TGTGCCAGCAGCTTGTCGGGGGGTGAAGCTTTCTTT.

The table lists this clone with a count of one. This CDR3 reads CSVGDRGYSYEQYF. The CDR3 bases are TGCAGCGTCGGAGACAGGGGGTACTCCTACGAGCAGTACTTC. This sequence joins TRBV29-1 and TRBJ2-7; TRBD1 aligns across 9 bases. The CDR3 runs 14 residues. Germline CDR1 SQVTM, CDR2 ANQGSEA. Trimming at V came to 6 bases and at J to 0 bases, leaving 6 bases not matched to a gene.

The chain is built from TRBV6-6 and TRBJ1-2; 8 bases are a match to TRBD1. The germline V gene encodes CDR1 MNHNY and CDR2 SVGAGI (reference sequence). The length of the CDR3 is 15 residues. The V and J ends lost 10 bases and 1 base, in that order; junction bases with no gene match: 11. Here the CDR3 reads CATKTGVTVNYGYTF. The DNA for the CDR3 is TGTGCCACCAAGACAGGGGTAACCGTTAACTATGGCTACACCTTC.

CDR3 nucleotides: TGTGCCAGCTCACCGGGCAGCTCCTACGAGCAGTACTTC. Protein sequence: CASSPGSSYEQYF. V gene TRBV18 combines with J gene TRBJ2-7; D gene ambiguous. CDR1 is KGHSH, CDR2 LQKENI, per germline. V dropped 3 bases and J dropped 0 bases, with 6 bases sitting between them. CDR3 length: 13 amino acids.

The chain has TRBV4-1 and TRBJ2-7; no clear D. There are 15 residues in the CDR3. Germline loops: CDR1 MGHRA, CDR2 YSYEKL. Trimming took 4 bases from V and 4 from J, leaving 17 bases between them. The CDR3 here is CASSLALDGWYEQYF. The CDR3, as DNA: TGCGCCAGCAGCCTAGCCCTAGACGGATGGTACGAGCAGTACTTC.

V is TRBV6-5 and J is TRBJ2-7, with TRBD2 identical over 8 bases. This CDR3 spans 13 amino acids. V shed 5 bases, J shed 4 bases, and the junction held 4 bases outside the gene matches. Germline assignment: CDR1 MNHEY and CDR2 SVGAGI. CDR3 DNA sequence: TGTGCCAGCAGTCCAGCGGGAGAATACGAGCAGTACTTC. Amino acids: CASSPAGEYEQYF.

The chain combines TRBV4-1 with TRBJ1-2, with D unclear. Germline lookup yields CDR1 MGHRA and CDR2 YSYEKL. Trimming took 0 bases from V and 4 from J, leaving 12 bases between them. The CDR3 has 15 residues. CDR3 in DNA: TGCGCCAGCAGCCAAGAGGAGGCCCTCCTCTATGGCTACACCTTC. Its protein is CASSQEEALLYGYTF.

The rearrangement links TRBV15 to TRBJ2-5; D possibly corresponds to TRBD2 (5 bases). This CDR3 has 15 residues. The germline V gene encodes CDR1 LNHNV and CDR2 YYDKDF (reference sequence). Trimming removed 7 bases from V and 1 base from J, with 16 bases in between. CDR3 residues: CATTPDRGFQETQYF. The CDR3 bases are TGTGCCACCACTCCCGATCGGGGATTCCAAGAGACCCAGTACTTC.

The chain recombines TRBV19 with TRBJ2-5; 8 bases are shared with TRBD2. The CDR3 has 17 amino acids. Per the germline V gene, CDR1 is LNHDA and CDR2 is SQIVND (reference sequence). J was trimmed by 2 bases and V by 4 bases; bases with no gene match: 12. The DNA of the CDR3 is TGTGCCAGTAGTAATAGGCGAGCGGGGGCCATACAAGAGACCCAGTACTTC. Its translation: CASSNRRAGAIQETQYF. The entire variable domain, with the rest obtained from reference TRBV19 and TRBJ2-5, is as follows: DGGITQSPKYLFRKEGQNVTLSCEQNLNHDAMYWYRQDPGQGLRLIYYSQIVNDFQKGDIAEGYSVSREKKESFPLTVTSAQKNPTAFYLCASSNRRAGAIQETQYFGPGTRLLVL.

The CDR3 loop is CASSLGTGRNYNSPLHF. CDR3 sequence (DNA): TGCGCCAGCAGCTTGGGGACAGGGAGGAACTATAATTCACCCCTCCACTTT. This chain connects TRBV5-1 to TRBJ1-6; 8 bases match TRBD1. The CDR3 runs to 17 residues. The trim removed 0 bases at V and 3 bases at J, leaving 5 bases unmatched. In germline, CDR1 is SGHRS, CDR2 YFSETQ.

The chain combines TRBV19 with TRBJ1-1; unclear D gene. The CDR3 is made up of 13 amino acids. CDR1 and CDR2 from the germline V gene are LNHDA and SQIVND (reference sequence). Trimming shortened V by 3 bases and J by 1 base, and 6 bases separated the two germline ends. The CDR3 reads CASSIVSNTEAFF. As DNA, the CDR3 is TGTGCCAGTAGTATCGTGTCGAACACTGAAGCTTTCTTT.